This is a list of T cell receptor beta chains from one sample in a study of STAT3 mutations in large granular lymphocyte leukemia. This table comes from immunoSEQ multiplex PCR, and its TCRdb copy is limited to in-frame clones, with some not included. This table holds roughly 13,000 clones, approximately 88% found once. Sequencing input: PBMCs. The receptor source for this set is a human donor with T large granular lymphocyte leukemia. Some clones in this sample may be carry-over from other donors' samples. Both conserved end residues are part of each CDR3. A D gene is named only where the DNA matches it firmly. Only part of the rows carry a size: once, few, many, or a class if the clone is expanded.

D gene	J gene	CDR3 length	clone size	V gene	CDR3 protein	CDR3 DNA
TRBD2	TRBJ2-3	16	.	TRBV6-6	CASSPPPGLAPDTQYF	TGTGCCAGCAGTCCCCCTCCGGGACTAGCGCCAGATACGCAGTATTTT
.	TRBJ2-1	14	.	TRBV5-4	CASSPSRFYNEQFF	TGTGCCAGCAGCCCGTCCCGGTTCTACAATGAGCAGTTCTTC
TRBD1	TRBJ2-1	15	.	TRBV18	CASSPSGTGTGLEFF	TGTGCCAGCTCACCCTCAGGGACAGGTACGGGGCTCGAGTTCTTC
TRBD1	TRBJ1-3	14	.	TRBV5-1	CASSSQGARDTIYF	TGCGCCAGCAGCTCTCAGGGGGCGCGGGACACCATATATTTT
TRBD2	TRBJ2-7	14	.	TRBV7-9	CASSPPGLVYEQYF	TGTGCCAGCAGCCCTCCTGGACTAGTCTACGAGCAGTACTTC
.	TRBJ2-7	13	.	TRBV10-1	CASSVAGSVEQYF	TGCGCCAGCAGTGTGGCAGGGAGTGTCGAGCAGTACTTC
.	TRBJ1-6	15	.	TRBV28	CASGFPGRADSPLHF	TGTGCCAGCGGGTTCCCTGGCAGGGCGGATTCACCCCTCCACTTT
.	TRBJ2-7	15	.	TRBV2	CASKPSRNPSYEQYF	TGTGCCAGCAAGCCCTCTCGTAATCCCTCCTACGAGCAGTACTTC
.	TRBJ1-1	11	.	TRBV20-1	CSARIVAEAFF	TGCAGTGCCAGGATAGTTGCTGAAGCTTTCTTT
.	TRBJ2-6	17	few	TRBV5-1	CASSSPRGVPGANVLTF	TGCGCCAGCAGCTCCCCTCGTGGCGTTCCTGGGGCCAACGTCCTGACTTTC
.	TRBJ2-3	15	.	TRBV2	CASSVLDPSTDTQYF	TGTGCCAGCAGTGTTCTGGATCCTAGCACAGATACGCAGTATTTT
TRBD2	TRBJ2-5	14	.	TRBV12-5	CASATGLAGETQYF	TGTGCTAGTGCCACAGGACTAGCGGGAGAGACCCAGTACTTC
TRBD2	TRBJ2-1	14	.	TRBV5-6	CASSLVLADNEQFF	TGTGCCAGCAGCTTGGTTCTAGCGGACAATGAGCAGTTCTTC
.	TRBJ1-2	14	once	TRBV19	CASSGAQRGYGYTF	TGTGCCAGTAGTGGGGCCCAACGTGGGTATGGCTACACCTTC
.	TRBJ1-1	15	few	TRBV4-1	CASSPGAGLNTEAFF	TGCGCCAGCAGCCCCGGGGCCGGACTGAACACTGAAGCTTTCTTT
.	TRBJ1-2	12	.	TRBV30	CAWSNEGPRPTF	TGTGCCTGGAGTAATGAGGGGCCGAGACCCACCTTC
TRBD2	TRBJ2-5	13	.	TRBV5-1	CASSVGGGETQYF	TGCGCCAGCAGCGTCGGGGGGGGAGAGACCCAGTACTTC
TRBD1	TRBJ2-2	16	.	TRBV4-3	CASSLWTGRVTGELFF	TGCGCCAGCAGCCTATGGACAGGGAGAGTTACCGGGGAGCTGTTTTTT
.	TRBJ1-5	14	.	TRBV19	CASSARGEEQPQHF	TGTGCCAGTAGTGCCCGCGGGGAAGAGCAGCCCCAGCATTTT
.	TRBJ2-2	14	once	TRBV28	CASFDRAGAGELFF	TGTGCCTCCTTTGACAGGGCGGGGGCCGGGGAGCTGTTTTTT
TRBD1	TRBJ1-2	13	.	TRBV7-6	CASSETGGSGYTF	TGTGCCAGCAGCGAGACAGGGGGATCCGGCTACACCTTC
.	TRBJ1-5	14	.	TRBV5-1	CASSVDGRNQPQHF	TGCGCCAGCAGCGTGGACGGCCGAAATCAGCCCCAGCATTTT
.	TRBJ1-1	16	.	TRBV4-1	CASSQEAGVAYTEAFF	TGCGCCAGCAGCCAAGAGGCAGGGGTTGCTTACACTGAAGCTTTCTTT
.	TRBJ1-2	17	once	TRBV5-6	CASSPETTSGLVYGYTF	TGTGCCAGCAGCCCGGAAACGACTTCAGGGTTGGTGTATGGCTACACCTTC
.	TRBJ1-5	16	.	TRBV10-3	CAISESGGKGNQPQHF	TGTGCCATCAGTGAGTCGGGGGGCAAGGGTAATCAGCCCCAGCATTTT
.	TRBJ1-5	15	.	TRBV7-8	CASSATVRGNQPQHF	TGTGCCAGCAGCGCAACGGTACGGGGAAATCAGCCCCAGCATTTT
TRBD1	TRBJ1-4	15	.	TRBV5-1	CASSPNTGGDEKLFF	TGCGCCAGCAGCCCGAACACAGGGGGAGATGAAAAACTGTTTTTT
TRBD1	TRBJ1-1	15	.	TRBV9	CASSPRDRPNTEAFF	TGTGCCAGCAGCCCCCGGGACAGACCGAACACTGAAGCTTTCTTT
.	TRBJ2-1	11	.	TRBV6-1	CASSESREQFF	TGTGCCAGCAGTGAATCGCGTGAGCAGTTCTTC
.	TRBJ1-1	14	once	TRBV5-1	CASSLGLLNTEAFF	TGCGCCAGCAGCTTGGGGCTTCTGAACACTGAAGCTTTCTTT
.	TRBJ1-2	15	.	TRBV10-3	CAISEETKVGHGYTF	TGTGCCATCAGTGAGGAGACCAAGGTTGGTCATGGCTACACCTTC